The 25 T cell receptor beta chains in this list originate from one sample, sequenced in a study of memory CD4+ T cells and cytomegalovirus serostatus. Libraries were prepared by immunoSEQ multiplex PCR; TCRdb keeps only in-frame clonotypes and omits some of them. The sample gives 55,000 or so clones, 83% of which show up once; 2% is in the top ten. The sort gate was single viable CD3+CD4+CD8-CD45RO+ cells for memory CD4+ T cells. Source material: memory CD4+ T cells from blood. These receptors originate from an adult in good health and CMV-seropositive.

V usage is TRBV7-9 and J usage is TRBJ1-2, with unresolved D. CDR3 length: 15 residues. Trimming took 6 bases from V and 4 from J, leaving 18 bases between them. The germline CDR1 and CDR2 sequences are SEHNR and FQNEAQ (reference sequence). The DNA for the CDR3 is TGTGCCAGCAGTCACGGGTCCACTTACGTCTATGGCTACACCTTC. Protein: CASSHGSTYVYGYTF.

The chain is built from TRBV4-3 and TRBJ1-1; 9 bases fit TRBD1. The CDR3 is 18 amino acids. Germline CDR1 LGHNA, CDR2 YSLEER. V dropped 0 bases and J dropped 1; count of bases not matched to a gene: 9. CDR3 in DNA: TGCGCCAGCAGCCAAGAGAATTACAGGGGGCTAAGGAACACTGAAGCTTTCTTT. Its translation: CASSQENYRGLRNTEAFF.

V is TRBV29-1 and J is TRBJ1-4; 9 bases match TRBD1. The V gene end was trimmed by 4 bases and the J gene end by 7 bases; junction bases not matched to a gene: 4. The germline V gene encodes CDR1 SQVTM and CDR2 ANQGSEA. The CDR3 runs 13 residues. The CDR3 nucleotides are TGCAGCGTTGCGGGACAGGGTTTTGAAAAACTGTTTTTT. Its protein is CSVAGQGFEKLFF.

This chain connects TRBV6-5 to TRBJ2-7; D is uncertain. In germline, CDR1 is MNHEY, CDR2 SVGAGI. Trimming shortened V by 4 bases and J by 2 bases, and 3 bases separated the two germline ends. CDR3 length: 11 residues. The CDR3, as DNA: TGTGCCAGCAGTTCGGCCTACGAGCAGTACTTC. Encoded protein: CASSSAYEQYF.

The chain uses TRBV7-3 and TRBJ2-3; D uncertain. The germline gives CDR1 SGHTA, CDR2 FQGTGA. Trimming shortened V by 4 bases and J by 5 bases, and 7 bases separated the two germline ends. The length of the CDR3 is 12 residues. The CDR3 sequence: CASSSQGDTQYF. CDR3 DNA sequence: TGTGCCAGCAGCTCACAAGGAGATACGCAGTATTTT.

This clone came up a few times. The genes are TRBV5-1 and TRBJ2-1, with a tentative D call TRBD1 (5 bases). The CDR3 length is 15 residues. The V and J ends lost 1 base and 1 base respectively, with 9 bases between them. Germline V gene sequence: CDR1 SGHRS, CDR2 YFSETQ. The CDR3 loop is CASSLSQGSYNEQFF. Here the CDR3 DNA reads TGCGCCAGCAGCTTGTCCCAGGGATCCTACAATGAGCAGTTCTTC.

V and J are TRBV5-6 and TRBJ1-5, with D possibly matching TRBD1 (5 bases). The germline V gene has CDR1 SGHDT and CDR2 YYEEEE. The CDR3 spans 15 residues. V shed 4 bases and J shed 6 bases, with 17 bases lying between them. The CDR3 DNA sequence: TGTGCCAGCAGCCTGCTCGGGGACTCACGTCAGCCCCAGCATTTT. This encodes CASSLLGDSRQPQHF.

The chain employs TRBV7-9 and TRBJ2-1; D may be TRBD1 (6 bases). V dropped 5 bases and J dropped 7 bases, with 18 bases sitting between them. The CDR3 sequence is 15 residues long. Germline V lookup: CDR1 SEHNR, CDR2 FQNEAQ (reference sequence). CDR3 bases: TGTGCCAGCAGCCTGGCCATGGGGGCGCGGAATGAGCAGTTCTTC. It translates to CASSLAMGARNEQFF.

V usage is TRBV7-9 and J usage is TRBJ2-7, with D possibly TRBD2 on 5 matching bases. Trimming cost V 1 base and J 9 bases, with 19 bases left between them. The CDR3 runs to 15 residues. Per the germline V gene, CDR1 is SEHNR and CDR2 is FQNEAQ (reference sequence). The CDR3: CASSLGRQEVPGQYF. DNA for the CDR3: TGTGCCAGCAGCTTAGGGCGGCAGGAGGTCCCTGGGCAGTACTTC.

The chain recombines TRBV5-5 with TRBJ2-1; TRBD1 matches 9 bases. The CDR3 is made up of 13 amino acids. V was pared by 2 bases and J by 8 bases, with 2 bases of the junction left unmatched. Germline CDR1 reads SGHKS; CDR2 reads YYEKEE (reference sequence). Here the CDR3 DNA reads TGTGCCAGCAGCTTACAGGGGGCCTATGAGCAGTTCTTC. Translating gives CASSLQGAYEQFF. The variable domain in full, completed from reference TRBV5-5 and TRBJ2-1, reads DAGVTQSPTHLIKTRGQQVTLRCSPISGHKSVSWYQQVLGQGPQFIFQYYEKEERGRGNFPDRFSARQFPNYSSELNVNALLLGDSALYLCASSLQGAYEQFFGPGTRLTVL.

The gene calls are TRBV11-3 and TRBJ2-5; no clear D gene. The CDR3 is made up of 14 amino acids. V was cut by 0 bases and J by 2 bases, with 7 bases left in between. Germline V gene sequence: CDR1 SGHNT, CDR2 YENEEA. The CDR3 bases are TGTGCCAGCAGCTTAGATTACACACAAGAGACCCAGTACTTC. Its translation is CASSLDYTQETQYF.

This clone came up once. The chain has TRBV5-8 and TRBJ1-5; TRBD1 might be the D (6 bases). The CDR3 is made up of 15 amino acids. Germline-derived CDR1 and CDR2 are SGHTS and YDEGEE. Trimming took 6 bases from V and 1 from J, leaving 14 bases between them. CDR3 sequence reads: CASTKTGLSNQPQHF. DNA for the CDR3: TGTGCCAGCACCAAGACAGGTTTGAGCAATCAGCCCCAGCATTTT.

This chain uses TRBV7-9 with TRBJ1-3, with D uncertain. This CDR3 contains 16 residues. In germline, CDR1 is SEHNR, CDR2 FQNEAQ (reference sequence). V shed 1 base and J shed 0 bases, with 10 bases lying between them. Here the CDR3 reads CASSLGQPNSGNTIYF. In DNA, the CDR3 is TGTGCCAGCAGCTTAGGTCAGCCTAACTCTGGAAACACCATATATTTT.

The gene calls are TRBV5-6 and TRBJ2-2, with TRBD1 matching over 8 bases. V lost 4 bases and J lost 4; bases outside the gene matches: 6. CDR1 and CDR2 from the germline V gene are SGHDT and YYEEEE. CDR3 length: 15 amino acids. CDR3 nucleotides: TGTGCCAGCAGCGTTTGGACAGGGCTCACCGGGGAGCTGTTTTTT. As protein: CASSVWTGLTGELFF.

This chain uses TRBV5-1 with TRBJ2-5; D gene unclear. Trimming left V 3 bases short and J 6 bases short, with 12 bases between. In germline, CDR1 is SGHRS, CDR2 YFSETQ. The CDR3 sequence is 13 residues long. CDR3: CASSSDLSKTQYF. CDR3 coding DNA: TGCGCCAGCAGCTCGGATCTCAGTAAGACCCAGTACTTC.

The rearrangement links TRBV5-4 to TRBJ2-5; D call uncertain. Looked up from germline, CDR1 is SGHNT and CDR2 is YYREEE (reference sequence). Trimming removed 0 bases from V and 4 bases from J, with 7 bases in between. The CDR3 covers 13 residues. CDR3 sequence: CASSLVPIETQYF. In DNA, the CDR3 is TGTGCCAGCAGCTTGGTCCCAATAGAGACCCAGTACTTC.

The rearrangement links TRBV4-1 to TRBJ2-3; no definite D call. This CDR3 is built from 14 residues. In germline, CDR1 is MGHRA, CDR2 YSYEKL. V lost 1 base, J lost 5 bases, and 10 bases lay in between. CDR3 residues: CASSQGHLGDTQYF. For the CDR3, the DNA is TGCGCCAGCAGCCAAGGTCATCTGGGAGATACGCAGTATTTT.

V and J are TRBV6-1 and TRBJ2-7; 8 bases are a match to TRBD1. Germline CDR1 is MNHNS and CDR2 is SASEGT. The ends lost 6 bases at V and 3 bases at J; junction bases unmatched: 10. This CDR3 comprises 15 residues. CDR3 sequence reads: CASSRTGTGYYEQYF. The DNA of the CDR3 is TGTGCCAGCAGCCGAACCGGGACAGGTTACTACGAGCAGTACTTC.

CDR3 nucleotide sequence: TGTGCCAGCAAGGGCTCCGGGGAGCTGTTTTTT. This translates into CASKGSGELFF. V usage is TRBV27 and J usage is TRBJ2-2, with no clear D. The CDR3 is 11 residues long. Trimming shortened V by 7 bases and J by 6 bases, and 6 bases separated the two germline ends. Germline CDR1 reads MNHEY; CDR2 reads SMNVEV (reference sequence).

The chain recombines TRBV19 with TRBJ1-2; 9 bases are a match to TRBD1. J lost 8 bases, V lost 3 bases, and 10 bases had no gene match. CDR1 and CDR2 (germline): LNHDA, SQIVND (reference sequence). This CDR3 is built from 15 residues. The CDR3 is CASSISGQGVYGYTF. The CDR3 nucleotides read TGTGCCAGTAGTATTTCGGGACAGGGAGTGTACGGCTACACCTTC.

The V and J genes are TRBV6-6 and TRBJ1-3; D gene ambiguous. The CDR3 totals 16 residues. The germline V gene has CDR1 MNHNY and CDR2 SVGAGI (reference sequence). Trimming took 0 bases from V and 3 from J, leaving 12 bases between them. The CDR3 region has the DNA TGTGCCAGCAGTTACTCGGGAGGGATGGATGGAAACACCATATATTTT. This gives the protein CASSYSGGMDGNTIYF.

The chain links TRBV2 to TRBJ1-1; D is perhaps TRBD1 (6 bases). Germline CDR1 and CDR2: SNHLY and FYNNEI. V was cut by 6 bases and J by 4 bases, with 21 bases left in between. The CDR3 is 16 amino acids. The CDR3 spells CASRRRGAMEGTEAFF. The CDR3 coding sequence is TGTGCCAGCAGAAGAAGGGGGGCGATGGAAGGCACTGAAGCTTTCTTT. Supplemented by reference TRBV2 and TRBJ1-1, the full variable domain reads EPEVTQTPSHQVTQMGQEVILRCVPISNHLYFYWYRQILGQKVEFLVSFYNNEISEKSEIFDDQFSVERPDGSNFTLKIRSTKLEDSAMYFCASRRRGAMEGTEAFFGQGTRLTVV.

The chain has TRBV2 and TRBJ1-4; D unclear. Germline V gene sequence: CDR1 SNHLY, CDR2 FYNNEI. The V end lost 3 bases, the J end lost 2 bases, and 4 bases lay between the germline ends. The CDR3 runs to 13 residues. Written as DNA, the CDR3 is TGTGCCAGCAGTGAGTGGACTAATGAAAAACTGTTTTTT. The encoded protein is CASSEWTNEKLFF.

J is TRBJ1-3 and V is TRBV19, with 9 bases aligning to TRBD1. Per the germline V gene, CDR1 is LNHDA and CDR2 is SQIVND (reference sequence). The ends lost 5 bases at V and 0 bases at J; junction bases unmatched: 5. The length of the CDR3 is 16 residues. CDR3 DNA sequence: TGTGCCAGTAGTCGGGGGACAGGGAACTCTGGAAACACCATATATTTT. Translated, it gives CASSRGTGNSGNTIYF.

Details on this clone: Other DNA sequences in the same sample also yield this CDR3. The rearrangement joins TRBV6-6 to TRBJ1-5, with D possibly matching TRBD1 (5 bases). From germline, CDR1 is MNHNY and CDR2 SVGAGI (reference sequence). Trimming took 2 bases from V and 5 from J, leaving 13 bases between them. The CDR3 sequence is 15 residues long. The DNA for the CDR3 is TGTGCCAGCAGTTACGGGTCCCTGGGGGATCAGCCCCAGCATTTT. Translation gives CASSYGSLGDQPQHF.